This T cell receptor (beta chain) was recovered during a study of a mutant IDH1 vaccine in newly diagnosed glioma. The germline V gene has CDR1 SQVTM and CDR2 ANQGSEA. The CDR3 covers 11 residues. V lost 7 bases, J lost 3 bases, and 10 bases lay in between. Clones were read by immunoSEQ multiplex PCR, and TCRdb kept only the in-frame ones, dropping some. Of tens of thousands of clones in the sample, 91% are singletons; the top ten hold roughly 2.5%. Specified time point: baseline, week 1 (first vaccination visit). Treatment indicated: pre-vaccination baseline after standard-of-care therapy. This chain connects TRBV29-1 to TRBJ2-7; D gene ambiguous. This TCR came from a man in his fifties with glioma. The input for sequencing was PBMCs, taken from a glioma patient treated with radiotherapy, temozolomide or both. The CDR3 here is CSATDGYEQYF. The CDR3 bases are TGCAGCGCTACTGACGGCTACGAGCAGTACTTC.